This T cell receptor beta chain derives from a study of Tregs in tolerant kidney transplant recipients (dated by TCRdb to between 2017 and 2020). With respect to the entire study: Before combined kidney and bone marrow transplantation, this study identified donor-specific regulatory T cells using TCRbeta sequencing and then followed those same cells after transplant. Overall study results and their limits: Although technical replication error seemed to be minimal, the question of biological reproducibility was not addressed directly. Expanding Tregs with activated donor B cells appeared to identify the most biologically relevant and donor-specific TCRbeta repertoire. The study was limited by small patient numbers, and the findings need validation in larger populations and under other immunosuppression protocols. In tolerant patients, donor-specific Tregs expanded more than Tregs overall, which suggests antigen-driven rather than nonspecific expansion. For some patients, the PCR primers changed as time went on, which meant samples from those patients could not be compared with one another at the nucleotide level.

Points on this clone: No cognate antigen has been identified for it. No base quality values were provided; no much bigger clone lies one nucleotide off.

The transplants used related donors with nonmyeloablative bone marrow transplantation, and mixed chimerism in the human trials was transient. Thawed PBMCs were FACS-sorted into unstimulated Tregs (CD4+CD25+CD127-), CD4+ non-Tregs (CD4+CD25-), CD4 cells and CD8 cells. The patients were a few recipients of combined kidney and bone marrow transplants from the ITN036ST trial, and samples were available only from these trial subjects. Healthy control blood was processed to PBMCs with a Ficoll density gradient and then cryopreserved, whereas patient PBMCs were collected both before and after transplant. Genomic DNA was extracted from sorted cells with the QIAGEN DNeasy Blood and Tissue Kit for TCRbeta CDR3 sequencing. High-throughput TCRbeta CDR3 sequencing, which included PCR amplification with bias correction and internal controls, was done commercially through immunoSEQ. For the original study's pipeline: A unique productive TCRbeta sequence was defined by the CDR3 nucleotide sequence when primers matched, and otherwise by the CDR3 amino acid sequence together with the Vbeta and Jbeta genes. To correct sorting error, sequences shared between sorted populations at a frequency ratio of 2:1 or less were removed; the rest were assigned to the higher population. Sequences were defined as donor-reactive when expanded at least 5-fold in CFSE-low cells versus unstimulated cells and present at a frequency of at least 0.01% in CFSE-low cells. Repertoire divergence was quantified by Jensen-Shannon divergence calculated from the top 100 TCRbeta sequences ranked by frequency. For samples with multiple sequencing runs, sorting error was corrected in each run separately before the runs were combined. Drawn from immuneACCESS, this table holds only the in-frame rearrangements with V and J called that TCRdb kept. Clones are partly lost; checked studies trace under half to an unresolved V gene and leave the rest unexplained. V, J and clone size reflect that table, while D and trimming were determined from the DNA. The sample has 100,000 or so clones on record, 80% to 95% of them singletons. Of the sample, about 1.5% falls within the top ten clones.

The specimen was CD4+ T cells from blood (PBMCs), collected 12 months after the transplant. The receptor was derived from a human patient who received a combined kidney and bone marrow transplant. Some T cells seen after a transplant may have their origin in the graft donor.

At the DNA level, the sequence is TGTGCCAGCAGCCCCATGGGACAATCGGGCTATGGCTACACCTTC. It encodes CASSPMGQSGYGYTF. The rearrangement combines TRBV7-2 with TRBJ1-2; the D gene is perhaps TRBD1, on 6 matching bases. A distance of 17 bases separates the germline ends of V and J, which lose 5 bases and 4 bases respectively. Taken from cysteine to phenylalanine, the CDR3 has 15 residues. Of all the DNA, just the CDR3 is kept, 45 bases in frame from base 1. The germline V gene encodes CDR1 SGHTA and CDR2 FQGNSA. With the portions outside the CDR3 filled from the reference TRBV7-2 and TRBJ1-2 genes, the complete variable region becomes GAGVSQSPSNKVTEKGKDVELRCDPISGHTALYWYRQSLGQGLEFLIYFQGNSAPDKSGLPSDRFSAERTGGSVSTLTIQRTQQEDSAVYLCASSPMGQSGYGYTFGSGTRLTVV.